This T cell receptor (beta chain) emerged from a study of blood T cell repertoires in COVID-19. Study information: Both acute and convalescent COVID-19 samples were obtained from the United States, Italy and Spain. The analysed material was cDNA or gDNA that came from T cells, B-cell-depleted T cells, or PBMCs.

Per the original methods: Cell counts per sample came from amplifying reference gene primers. Clones were read by immunoSEQ multiplex PCR, and TCRdb kept only the in-frame ones, dropping some. V, J and clone size derive from that table, while D and trimming were established from the DNA sequence. The sample holds about 120,000 clones, 70% to 90% seen once. Germline V gene lookup returns CDR1 LNHDA and CDR2 SQIVND (reference sequence). With 0 bases removed from V and 5 bases from J, the gap between germline ends came to 14 bases. This CDR3 spans 15 amino acids. The sequence was collected from a man aged 55 to 70 with acute or convalescent COVID-19. The V call is TRBV19, the J call TRBJ2-7, with D possibly matching TRBD2 (6 bases). The sequenced sample consisted of peripheral blood. This CDR3 reads CASSIDPGLPNEQYF. The CDR3 nucleotides are TGTGCCAGTAGTATAGATCCGGGACTCCCCAACGAGCAGTACTTC.